The 7 T cell receptor beta chains listed next were all sequenced from one sample in a study of blood T cells in healthy people across ages. A second PCR of 7 to 11 cycles used a sample-barcoded 5' primer and a J-beta primer mix. TCRdb processed the 5' RACE reads anew with MiXCR; each CDR3 protein has one entry. The data contain about 830,000 distinct CDR3 sequences, 58% of them singletons. The sequencing input was blood. The receptors were gathered from a man aged 25-40 years in good health.

The chain has TRBV7-2 and TRBJ2-3; D call uncertain. The germline CDR1 and CDR2 sequences are SGHTA and FQGNSA. The CDR3 has 13 residues. Trimming shortened V by 4 bases and J by 3 bases, and 8 bases separated the two germline ends. CDR3 sequence reads: CASSSWATDTQYF. The CDR3 DNA sequence: TGTGCCAGCAGCTCCTGGGCGACAGATACGCAGTATTTT.

The V gene is TRBV20-1, the J gene TRBJ2-1; 8 positions match TRBD2. The last part of the DNA fits TRBJ2-7 better; the J call may be wrong. CDR1 and CDR2 (germline): DFQATT, SNEGSKA (reference sequence). The CDR3 runs to 15 residues. CDR3 nucleotides: TGCAGCCCGGGTACACCAACTAGCGGTTACAATGAGCAGTACTTC. This encodes CSPGTPTSGYNEQYF.

This clonotype appeared a few times. This chain links TRBV29-1 with TRBJ2-5; D not certain. V lost 1 base and J lost 1, with 13 bases in between. The CDR3 is 15 amino acids. CDR1 is SQVTM, CDR2 ANQGSEA, per germline. CDR3 nucleotide sequence: TGCAGCGTTGAAGGGTCGCAGCAATCCCAAGAGACCCAGTACTTC. Translating gives CSVEGSQQSQETQYF. Drawing the rest from reference TRBV29-1 and TRBJ2-5, the complete variable domain is SAVISQKPSRDICQRGTSLTIQCQVDSQVTMMFWYRQQPGQSLTLIATANQGSEATYESGFVIDKFPISRPNLTFSTLTVSNMSPEDSSIYLCSVEGSQQSQETQYFGPGTRLLVL.

The rearrangement uses TRBV5-1 and TRBJ2-1, with a weak D call TRBD2 (7 bases). The CDR3 has 14 residues. The germline V gene encodes CDR1 SGHRS and CDR2 YFSETQ. V dropped 4 bases and J dropped 8 bases, with 16 bases sitting between them. CDR3 amino acids: CASSTGQRGDEQFF. The CDR3 bases are TGCGCCAGCAGCACCGGACAGCGGGGCGATGAGCAGTTCTTC.

V and J are TRBV4-3 and TRBJ2-4; 8 bases match TRBD1. The tail of the sequence fits TRBJ2-7 better, so the J call may be wrong. The CDR3 covers 14 residues. Germline values: CDR1 LGHNA, CDR2 YSLEER. The CDR3 region is CASSQDPTGDEQYF. CDR3 in DNA: TGCGCCAGCAGCCAAGATCCGACAGGGGACGAGCAGTACTTC.

This clonotype has only a few counts. The rearrangement joins TRBV3-1 to TRBJ2-3; the D gene could be TRBD1 or TRBD2 (5 bases each). Per germline, CDR1 LGHDT and CDR2 YNNKEL (reference sequence). Trimming took off 3 bases at V and 4 bases at J, with 14 bases between the two ends. This CDR3 is 15 amino acids long. CDR3 protein: CASSQGPLSADTQYF. CDR3 bases: TGTGCCAGCAGCCAGGGACCTCTAAGTGCAGATACGCAGTATTTT.

The chain couples TRBV20-1 to TRBJ2-1, with D perhaps TRBD1 (6 bases). This CDR3 spans 13 amino acids. The V gene's germline CDR1 is DFQATT and CDR2 SNEGSKA (reference sequence). Trimming removed 6 bases at V and 9 bases at J, with 18 bases between. DNA of the CDR3: TGCAGTGCCCGAGGACAACAGGGACGTGAGCAGTTCTTC. Its translation: CSARGQQGREQFF.